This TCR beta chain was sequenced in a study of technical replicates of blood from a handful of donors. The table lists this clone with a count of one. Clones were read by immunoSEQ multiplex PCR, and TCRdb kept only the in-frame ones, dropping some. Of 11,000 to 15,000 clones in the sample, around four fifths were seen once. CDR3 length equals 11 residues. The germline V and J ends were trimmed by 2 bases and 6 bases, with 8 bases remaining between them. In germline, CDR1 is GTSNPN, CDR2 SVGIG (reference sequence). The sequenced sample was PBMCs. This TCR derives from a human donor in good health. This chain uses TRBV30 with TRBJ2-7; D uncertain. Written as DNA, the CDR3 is TGTGCCTGGAGTCCCGCGAGCGAGCAGTACTTC. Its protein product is CAWSPASEQYF. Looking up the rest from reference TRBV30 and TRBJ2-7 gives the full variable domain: SQTIHQWPATLVQPVGSPLSLECTVEGTSNPNLYWYRQAAGRGLQLLFYSVGIGQISSEVPQNLSASRPQDRQFILSSKKLLLSDSGFYLCAWSPASEQYFGPGTRLTVT.